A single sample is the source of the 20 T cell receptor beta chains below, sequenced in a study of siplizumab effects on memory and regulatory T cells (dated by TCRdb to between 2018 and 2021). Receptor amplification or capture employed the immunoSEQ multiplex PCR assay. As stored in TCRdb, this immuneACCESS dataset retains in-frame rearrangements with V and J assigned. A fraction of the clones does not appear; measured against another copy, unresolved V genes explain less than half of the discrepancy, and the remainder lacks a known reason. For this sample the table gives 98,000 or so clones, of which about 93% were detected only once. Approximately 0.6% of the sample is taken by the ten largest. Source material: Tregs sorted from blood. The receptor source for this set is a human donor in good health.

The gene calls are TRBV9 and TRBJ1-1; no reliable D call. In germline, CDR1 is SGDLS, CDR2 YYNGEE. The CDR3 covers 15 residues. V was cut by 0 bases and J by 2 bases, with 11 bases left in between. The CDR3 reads CASSVGESRNTEAFF. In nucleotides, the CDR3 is TGTGCCAGCAGCGTAGGCGAATCCAGAAACACTGAAGCTTTCTTT.

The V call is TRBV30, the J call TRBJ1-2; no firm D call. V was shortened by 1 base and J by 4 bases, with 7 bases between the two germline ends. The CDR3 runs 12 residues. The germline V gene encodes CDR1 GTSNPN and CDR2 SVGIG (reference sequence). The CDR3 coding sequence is TGTGCCTGGAGTGCGGGGTCCTATGGCTACACCTTC. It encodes CAWSAGSYGYTF.

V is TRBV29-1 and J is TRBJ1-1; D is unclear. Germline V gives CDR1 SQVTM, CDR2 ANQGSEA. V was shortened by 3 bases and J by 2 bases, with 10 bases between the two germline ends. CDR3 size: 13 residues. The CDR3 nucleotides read TGCAGCGTTGAGTCGGGCCTAAACACTGAAGCTTTCTTT. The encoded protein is CSVESGLNTEAFF.

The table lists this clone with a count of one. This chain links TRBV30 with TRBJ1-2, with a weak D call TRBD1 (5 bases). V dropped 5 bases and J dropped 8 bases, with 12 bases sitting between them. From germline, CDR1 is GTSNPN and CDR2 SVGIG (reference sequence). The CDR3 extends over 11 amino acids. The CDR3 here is CAWWGEWGYTF. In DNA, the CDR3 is TGTGCCTGGTGGGGGGAGTGGGGCTACACCTTC.

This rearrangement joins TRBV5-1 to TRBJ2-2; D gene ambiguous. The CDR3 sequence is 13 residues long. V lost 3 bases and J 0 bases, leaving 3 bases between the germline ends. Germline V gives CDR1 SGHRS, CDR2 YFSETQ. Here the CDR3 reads CASSSTNTGELFF. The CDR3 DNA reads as TGCGCCAGCAGCTCCACGAACACCGGGGAGCTGTTTTTT.

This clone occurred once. CDR3 nucleotides: TGCGCCAGCAGCTTAGGCTCAGGGACGTCGTATTTT. Encoded protein: CASSLGSGTSYF. This chain uses TRBV5-1 with TRBJ2-3; tentatively, D is TRBD1 or TRBD2 (5 bases each). The V gene's germline CDR1 is SGHRS and CDR2 YFSETQ. This CDR3 has 12 residues. V lost 2 bases, J lost 14 bases, and 15 bases lay in between.

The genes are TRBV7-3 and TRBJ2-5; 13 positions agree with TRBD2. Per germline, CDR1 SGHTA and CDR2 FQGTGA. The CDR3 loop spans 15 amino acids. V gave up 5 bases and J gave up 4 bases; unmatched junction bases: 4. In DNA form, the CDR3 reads TGTGCCAGCAGCCCTGGACTAGCGGGGGTAGAGACCCAGTACTTC. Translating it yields CASSPGLAGVETQYF.

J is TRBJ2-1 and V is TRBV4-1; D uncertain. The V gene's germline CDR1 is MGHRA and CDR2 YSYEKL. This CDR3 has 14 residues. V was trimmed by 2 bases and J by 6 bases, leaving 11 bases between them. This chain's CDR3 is CASSQHPGLNEQFF. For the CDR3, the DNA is TGCGCCAGCAGCCAACATCCAGGCCTCAATGAGCAGTTCTTC.

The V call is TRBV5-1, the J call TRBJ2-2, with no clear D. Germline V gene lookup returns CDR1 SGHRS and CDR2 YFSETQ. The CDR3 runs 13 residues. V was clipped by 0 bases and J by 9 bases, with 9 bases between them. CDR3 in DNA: TGCGCCAGCAGCTTGGGTGGCGGCAGGGAGCTGTTTTTT. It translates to CASSLGGGRELFF.

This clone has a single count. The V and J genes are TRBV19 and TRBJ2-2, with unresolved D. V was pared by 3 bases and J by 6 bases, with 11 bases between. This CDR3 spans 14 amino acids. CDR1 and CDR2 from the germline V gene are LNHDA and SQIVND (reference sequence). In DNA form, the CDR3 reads TGTGCCAGTAGTATCCAAACGGTATCCGGGGAGCTGTTTTTT. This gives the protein CASSIQTVSGELFF.

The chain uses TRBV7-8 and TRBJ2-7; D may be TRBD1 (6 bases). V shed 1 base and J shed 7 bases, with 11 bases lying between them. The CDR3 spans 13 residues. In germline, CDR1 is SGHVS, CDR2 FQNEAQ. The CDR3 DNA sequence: TGTGCCAGCAGCTTAGACAGGGTCTGGGAGCAGTACTTC. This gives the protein CASSLDRVWEQYF. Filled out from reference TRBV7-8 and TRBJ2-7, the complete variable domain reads GAGVSQSPRYKVAKRGQDVALRCDPISGHVSLFWYQQALGQGPEFLTYFQNEAQLDKSGLPSDRFFAERPEGSVSTLKIQRTQQEDSAVYLCASSLDRVWEQYFGPGTRLTVT.

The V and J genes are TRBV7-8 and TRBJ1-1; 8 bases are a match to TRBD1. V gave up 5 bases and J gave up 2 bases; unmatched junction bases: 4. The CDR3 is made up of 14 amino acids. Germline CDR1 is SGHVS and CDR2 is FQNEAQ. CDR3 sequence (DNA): TGTGCCAGCAGCCCACAGGGGGACAACACTGAAGCTTTCTTT. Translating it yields CASSPQGDNTEAFF.

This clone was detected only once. The CDR3 DNA sequence: TGTGCCAGCAGAATGGGATTAAACACTGAAGCTTTCTTT. Amino acids: CASRMGLNTEAFF. V usage is TRBV6-1 and J usage is TRBJ1-1; D gene unclear. Trimming pared 6 bases from V and 2 bases from J, leaving 10 bases between. This CDR3 is built from 13 residues. The germline gives CDR1 MNHNS, CDR2 SASEGT.

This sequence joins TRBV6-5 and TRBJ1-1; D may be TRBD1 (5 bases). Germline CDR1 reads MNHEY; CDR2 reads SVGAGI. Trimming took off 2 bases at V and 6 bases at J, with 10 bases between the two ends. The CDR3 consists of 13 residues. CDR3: CASSYRGFAEAFF. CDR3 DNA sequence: TGTGCCAGCAGTTACAGGGGATTCGCTGAAGCTTTCTTT.

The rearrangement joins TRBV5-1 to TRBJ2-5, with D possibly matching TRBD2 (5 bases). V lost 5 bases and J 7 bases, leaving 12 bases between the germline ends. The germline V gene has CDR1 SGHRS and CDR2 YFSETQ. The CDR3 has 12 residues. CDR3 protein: CASREAWGTQYF. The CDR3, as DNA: TGCGCCAGCAGGGAGGCATGGGGGACCCAGTACTTC. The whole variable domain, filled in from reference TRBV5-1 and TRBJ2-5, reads KAGVTQTPRYLIKTRGQQVTLSCSPISGHRSVSWYQQTPGQGLQFLFEYFSETQRNKGNFPGRFSGRQFSNSRSEMNVSTLELGDSALYLCASREAWGTQYFGPGTRLLVL.

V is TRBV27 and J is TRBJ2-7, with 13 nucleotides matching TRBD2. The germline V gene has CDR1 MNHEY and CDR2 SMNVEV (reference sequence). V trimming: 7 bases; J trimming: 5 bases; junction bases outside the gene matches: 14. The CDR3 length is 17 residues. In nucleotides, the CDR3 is TGTGCCAGCAAGGGGCGGAGGACTAGCGGGAGCCAGGACGAGCAGTACTTC. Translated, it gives CASKGRRTSGSQDEQYF.

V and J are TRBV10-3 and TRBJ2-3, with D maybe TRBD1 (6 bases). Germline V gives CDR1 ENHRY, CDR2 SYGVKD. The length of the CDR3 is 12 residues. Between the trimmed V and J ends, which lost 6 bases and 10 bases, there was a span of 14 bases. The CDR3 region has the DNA TGTGCCATCAGCCCACAGGGAATAGCGCAGTATTTT. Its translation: CAISPQGIAQYF.

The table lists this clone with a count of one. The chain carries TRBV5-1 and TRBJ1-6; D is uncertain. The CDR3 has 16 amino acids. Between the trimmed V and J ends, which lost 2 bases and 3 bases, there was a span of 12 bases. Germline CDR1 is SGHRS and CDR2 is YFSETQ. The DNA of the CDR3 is TGCGCCAGCAGCTTAGAAGGGCAAAACTATAATTCACCCCTCCACTTT. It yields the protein CASSLEGQNYNSPLHF.

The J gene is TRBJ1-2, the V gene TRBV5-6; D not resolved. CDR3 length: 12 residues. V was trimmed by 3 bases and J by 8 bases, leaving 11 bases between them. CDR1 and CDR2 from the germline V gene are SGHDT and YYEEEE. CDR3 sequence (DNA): TGTGCCAGCAGCTCGGGTTTCAGCGGCTACACCTTC. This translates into CASSSGFSGYTF.

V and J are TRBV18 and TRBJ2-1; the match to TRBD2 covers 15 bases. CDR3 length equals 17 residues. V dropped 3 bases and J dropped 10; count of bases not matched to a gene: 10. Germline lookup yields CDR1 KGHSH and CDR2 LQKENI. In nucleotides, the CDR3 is TGTGCCAGCTCACCTCCGACTGGACTAGCGGGAGGGCACGAGCAGTTCTTC. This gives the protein CASSPPTGLAGGHEQFF.